These 23 T cell receptor beta chains share one sample of origin, sequenced in a study of vaccination and CD4 T cells after COVID-19. These TCRs are of unknown antigen specificity. Sample treatment: roughly ten-day PBMC culture with coronavirus spike peptide pools or control peptides (ViraFEST assay). The Oncomine TCR Beta short-read assay was applied to DNA of cultured CD4+ T cells. TCRdb redid the calling of the PCR reads with MiXCR, one entry per CDR3 protein. The table includes more than 4,000 distinct CDR3 sequences, less than 25% detected once. Source material: CD4+ T cells from blood, cultured in vitro. The source of these receptors is a human donor who had recovered from COVID-19.

A few counts support this clonotype. The rearrangement links TRBV30 to TRBJ1-2; 7 bases are a match to TRBD1. The germline V gene encodes CDR1 GTSNPN and CDR2 SVGIG (reference sequence). This CDR3 has 14 amino acids. After removal of 3 bases from V and 2 bases from J, the junction contained 6 bases not matched to a gene. CDR3 sequence (DNA): TGTGCCTGGAGCACTCAACAGGGGAACTATGGCTACACCTTC. Protein product: CAWSTQQGNYGYTF.

The chain recombines TRBV11-1 with TRBJ1-1; TRBD1 agrees at 8 bases. Germline V lookup: CDR1 SGHAT, CDR2 FQDESV (reference sequence). The CDR3 extends over 13 amino acids. V dropped 6 bases and J dropped 4; count of bases not matched to a gene: 4. CDR3 nucleotides: TGTGCCAGCAGTCTGACAGGGGTCACTGAAGCTTTCTTT. Translated, it gives CASSLTGVTEAFF.

Here the CDR3 reads CASSEVLAGARDEQFF. Here the CDR3 DNA reads TGTGCCAGCAGTGAAGTTTTAGCGGGGGCCAGGGATGAGCAGTTCTTC. The chain joins TRBV6-1 to TRBJ2-1; 9 bases map to TRBD2. The CDR3 runs to 16 residues. V lost 1 base to trimming and J lost 8 bases; unmatched junction nucleotides: 9. The germline CDR1 and CDR2 sequences are MNHNS and SASEGT.

The genes are TRBV4-1 and TRBJ2-1, with 8 bases lining up with TRBD2. Germline V gene data show CDR1 as MGHRA and CDR2 as YSYEKL. The CDR3 contains 16 residues. Trimming cost V 4 bases and J 4 bases; bases outside gene matches: 9. The CDR3 sequence is CASSRPDGGAYNEQFF. CDR3 sequence (DNA): TGCGCCAGCAGCCGCCCAGACGGGGGGGCGTACAATGAGCAGTTCTTC.

This clonotype was picked up a small number of times. This CDR3 is CASSANRGYNEQFF. The CDR3 coding sequence is TGTGCCAGCAGTGCCAACAGGGGGTACAATGAGCAGTTCTTC. This chain joins TRBV2 and TRBJ2-1, with 8 nucleotides matching TRBD1. Per germline, CDR1 SNHLY and CDR2 FYNNEI. V lost 4 bases, J lost 4 bases, and 3 bases stayed unmatched. The CDR3 runs to 14 residues.

The chain joins TRBV9 to TRBJ2-1; possible D gene TRBD2, 5 bases. This CDR3 region has 13 residues. CDR1 and CDR2 (germline): SGDLS, YYNGEE. The V end lost 4 bases, the J end lost 7 bases, and 12 bases lay between the germline ends. The CDR3 sequence is CASSPRGRNEQFF. The CDR3 bases are TGTGCCAGCAGCCCCCGGGGAAGGAATGAGCAGTTCTTC.

This chain links TRBV30 with TRBJ1-2; TRBD1 matches 9 bases. Trimming took 5 bases from V and 2 from J; bases not matched to a gene: 9. The CDR3 loop spans 15 amino acids. Per the germline V gene, CDR1 is GTSNPN and CDR2 is SVGIG (reference sequence). The CDR3, as DNA: TGTGCCTGGTGGGACAGGGTAAAGTCGAACTATGGCTACACCTTC. Residues: CAWWDRVKSNYGYTF.

The chain has TRBV10-3 and TRBJ1-2; D not resolved. CDR1 and CDR2 from the germline V gene are ENHRY and SYGVKD. This CDR3 spans 15 amino acids. Trimming removed 3 bases at V and 3 bases at J, with 14 bases between. The DNA for the CDR3 is TGTGCCATCAGTGAAACAGCAGAGTTTGACTATGGCTACACCTTC. It yields the protein CAISETAEFDYGYTF.

This clonotype was seen a few times. This chain joins TRBV15 and TRBJ1-2, with D unclear. Deletions cut 1 base from V and 4 bases from J, with 4 bases between. The CDR3 is 12 amino acids. The germline V gene has CDR1 LNHNV and CDR2 YYDKDF (reference sequence). The CDR3 sequence: CATSRASYGYTF. The DNA of the CDR3 is TGTGCCACCAGCAGAGCGAGCTATGGCTACACCTTC.

This clonotype turned up a few times. This sequence joins TRBV18 and TRBJ2-6; tentative D call: TRBD2 (5 bases). The CDR3 is 18 residues long. V was trimmed by 2 bases and J by 4 bases, leaving 18 bases between them. From germline, CDR1 is KGHSH and CDR2 LQKENI. The CDR3 DNA follows: TGTGCCAGCTCACCAGCCCCCCTTCGTACGGGGGGGGCCAACGTCCTGACTTTC. Translating it yields CASSPAPLRTGGANVLTF.

The J gene is TRBJ1-5, the V gene TRBV12-3 or TRBV12-4; TRBD1 matches at 8 bases. The CDR3 consists of 15 residues. After removal of 6 bases from V and 5 bases from J, the junction contained 9 bases not matched to a gene. CDR3 protein: CASSLEAGGYQPQHF. In DNA form, the CDR3 reads TGTGCCAGCAGCCTGGAAGCAGGGGGCTATCAGCCCCAGCATTTT.

This clonotype turned up a few times. The DNA of the CDR3 is TGTGCCACCAGTGCGGGGGGGCCCGTAGATACGCAGTATTTT. Amino acids: CATSAGGPVDTQYF. V gene TRBV24-1 combines with J gene TRBJ2-3; 8 bases map to TRBD2. In germline, CDR1 is KGHDR, CDR2 SFDVKD. The CDR3 is made up of 14 amino acids. The V segment lost 5 bases and the J segment 5 bases; nucleotides outside the gene matches: 5.

This chain uses TRBV5-6 with TRBJ1-5; maybe TRBD1 (6 bases). Germline V gives CDR1 SGHDT, CDR2 YYEEEE. CDR3 length: 18 amino acids. Trimming pared 4 bases from V and 3 bases from J, leaving 23 bases between. In DNA form, the CDR3 reads TGTGCCAGCAGCACCTACCGGACAGCACAAGCCTCCAATCAGCCCCAGCATTTT. It translates to CASSTYRTAQASNQPQHF.

This clonotype was detected only a few times. This chain joins TRBV5-8 and TRBJ1-5, with TRBD1 identical over 7 bases. CDR3 length: 18 residues. V was clipped by 4 bases and J by 5 bases; unmatched bases: 18. Germline CDR1 reads SGHTS; CDR2 reads YDEGEE. CDR3 bases: TGTGCCAGCAGCCAATCTCAAAGGGGGCGCGGGGGATATCAGCCCCAGCATTTT. Translation gives CASSQSQRGRGGYQPQHF.

V gene TRBV6-2 or TRBV6-3 combines with J gene TRBJ2-7; 8 positions agree with TRBD1. V shed 6 bases and J 3 bases; nucleotides not matched to a gene: 4. CDR1 and CDR2 from the germline V gene are MNHEY and SVGEGT. The CDR3 has 13 residues. CDR3 DNA sequence: TGTGCCAGCAGATCGACAGGGGACTACGAGCAGTACTTC. As protein: CASRSTGDYEQYF.

This clonotype has just one count. The chain is built from TRBV5-1 and TRBJ2-1; possibly TRBD1 or TRBD2 for D (5 bases each). Trimming shortened V by 4 bases and J by 2 bases, and 10 bases separated the two germline ends. Germline V gene data show CDR1 as SGHRS and CDR2 as YFSETQ. The CDR3 is 14 amino acids. The CDR3 sequence: CASSRDPTYNEQFF. The CDR3, as DNA: TGCGCCAGCAGCCGGGACCCTACCTACAATGAGCAGTTCTTC.

This clonotype was picked up a small number of times. The chain links TRBV9 to TRBJ2-3; TRBD1 is a possible D gene (5 bases). Germline lookup yields CDR1 SGDLS and CDR2 YYNGEE. The CDR3 is 15 amino acids. The V end was cut by 0 bases, the J end by 5 bases, with 13 bases between. The CDR3 sequence is CASSVDTDRGDTQYF. CDR3 DNA sequence: TGTGCCAGCAGCGTAGACACAGACAGAGGAGATACGCAGTATTTT.

Within the sample, this clonotype is medium-sized. The genes are TRBV19 and TRBJ2-2; TRBD2 matches 10 bases. V was clipped by 4 bases and J by 4 bases; unmatched bases: 3. The CDR3 covers 15 residues. Germline CDR1 reads LNHDA; CDR2 reads SQIVND (reference sequence). CDR3 region: CASSNLAGVTGELFF. The CDR3 coding sequence is TGTGCCAGTAGTAACCTAGCGGGGGTCACCGGGGAGCTGTTTTTT.

V is TRBV18 and J is TRBJ1-6; D ambiguous. This CDR3 comprises 14 residues. V was trimmed by 0 bases and J by 8 bases, leaving 8 bases between them. The germline gives CDR1 KGHSH, CDR2 LQKENI. This chain's CDR3 is CASSPPSLDSPLHF. The DNA for the CDR3 is TGTGCCAGCTCACCACCTTCCTTAGATTCACCCCTCCACTTT.

The chain recombines TRBV5-8 with TRBJ1-6; TRBD1 matches 10 bases. J was trimmed by 9 bases and V by 0 bases; bases with no gene match: 6. The germline V gene encodes CDR1 SGHTS and CDR2 YDEGEE. This CDR3 is built from 16 residues. The CDR3 DNA reads TGTGCCAGCAGCTTGGCCTTCGGGACAGGGGTTTCACCCCTCCACTTT. This sequence encodes CASSLAFGTGVSPLHF.

The chain joins TRBV5-6 to TRBJ1-5; possible D gene TRBD1, 5 bases. The ends were cut back, 1 base at V and 6 bases at J, with 32 bases in the middle. The CDR3 has 21 residues. Per the germline V gene, CDR1 is SGHDT and CDR2 is YYEEEE. CDR3 sequence reads: CASSLYSVWGSTGAVSQPQHF. CDR3 DNA: TGTGCCAGCAGCTTGTACAGCGTCTGGGGGTCGACGGGCGCGGTCTCTCAGCCCCAGCATTTT.

This clonotype was counted only a few times. The V call is TRBV29-1, the J call TRBJ2-3; TRBD2 matches 7 bases. CDR3 length: 11 residues. CDR1 is SQVTM, CDR2 ANQGSEA, per germline. CDR3 nucleotide sequence: TGCATGGGGGGGGGAACAGATACGCAGTATTTT. It codes for CMGGGTDTQYF.

The CDR3 sequence: CATSRDAGDTGELFF. Here the CDR3 DNA reads TGTGCCACCAGCAGAGATGCGGGGGACACCGGGGAGCTGTTTTTT. The chain couples TRBV15 to TRBJ2-2; 7 nucleotides line up with TRBD2. The trim removed 0 bases at V and 3 bases at J, leaving 1 base unmatched. CDR3 length: 15 residues. Germline V gene lookup returns CDR1 LNHNV and CDR2 YYDKDF (reference sequence).